A selection of T cell receptor beta chains follows, all from one sample in a study of T cell clonotyping in hematopoietic cell transplantation. The table came from immunoSEQ multiplex PCR; TCRdb's copy has only in-frame clones and leaves some out. The data hold 15,000 to 20,000 clones, with 86% observed a single time. The sequencing used peripheral blood mononuclear cells, collected before stem cell transplant. The receptors originated from a man in his fifties with acute myeloid leukemia. Some clones in this sample may be carry-over from other donors' samples. CDR3s include the opening cysteine and the closing phenylalanine or tryptophan. A D gene is named only where the DNA matches it firmly. Clone size is not always given. Where it is, it says once, few, many or a class for expanded clones.

d_call | j_call | v_call | clone_size | cdr3_nt | cdr3_aa
. | TRBJ2-5 | TRBV7-8 | . | TGTGCCAGCAGCTCTCAGACTGGGCAAGAGACCCAGTACTTC | CASSSQTGQETQYF
TRBD1 | TRBJ1-4 | TRBV10-3 | . | TGTGCCATCAGTGACCCGGACAGGGGACATGAAAAACTGTTTTTT | CAISDPDRGHEKLFF
TRBD1 | TRBJ1-3 | TRBV28 | . | TGTGCCAGCAGCCCCGGAAGGGGGCCTGGAAACACCATATATTTT | CASSPGRGPGNTIYF
. | TRBJ2-7 | TRBV14 | . | TGTGCCAGCACTGCGGGACAGCTCCTCCGGCAGTACTTC | CASTAGQLLRQYF
. | TRBJ1-4 | TRBV5-5 | . | TGTGCCAGCAGCTTGGTGGCAGACGTGGGGAGAACTAATGAAAAACTGTTTTTT | CASSLVADVGRTNEKLFF
. | TRBJ2-4 | TRBV7-6 | . | TGTGCCAGCAGCTTAGAGGCGAAAGGGCCCAAAAACATTCAGTACTTC | CASSLEAKGPKNIQYF
. | TRBJ1-2 | TRBV5-8 | . | TGTGCCAGCAGCCCTTCAGTTTTACAGGGCTACACCTTC | CASSPSVLQGYTF
. | TRBJ2-1 | TRBV28 | . | TGTGCCAGCAGTTTAGGTACAGAGCAGTTCTTC | CASSLGTEQFF
. | TRBJ1-3 | TRBV4-2 | . | TGTGCCAGCAGCCAATCAGGGGTGGGGTCAGGAAACACCATATATTTT | CASSQSGVGSGNTIYF
. | TRBJ2-7 | TRBV27 | . | TGTGCCAGCAGTCCCCAAATAGGGGTCGAGCAGTACTTC | CASSPQIGVEQYF
. | TRBJ2-3 | TRBV10-3 | few | TGTGCCATCAGTGAAAGGGAGGATACGCAGTATTTT | CAISEREDTQYF
. | TRBJ1-1 | TRBV5-5 | once | TGTGCCAGCAGCTTGAAGCGAACGAACACTGAAGCTTTCTTT | CASSLKRTNTEAFF
. | TRBJ2-7 | TRBV13 | . | TGTGCCAGCAGCTTGGGGCCGGGAATCCTATACGAGCAGTACTTC | CASSLGPGILYEQYF
TRBD1 | TRBJ2-2 | TRBV9 | once | TGTGCCAGCAGCCCGCGGACAGGGGACACCGGGGAGCTGTTTTTT | CASSPRTGDTGELFF
. | TRBJ2-7 | TRBV7-9 | . | TGTGCCAGCAGCCCACGGCCGGACAATTCCTACGAGCAGTACTTC | CASSPRPDNSYEQYF
TRBD1 | TRBJ2-3 | TRBV5-8 | . | TGTGCCAGCAGCTCGGGACAGAGCACAGATACGCAGTATTTT | CASSSGQSTDTQYF
. | TRBJ2-7 | TRBV29-1 | . | TGCAGCGTTGAATCGGGTCCGCACTACGAGCAGTACTTC | CSVESGPHYEQYF
. | TRBJ1-6 | TRBV6-5 | . | TGTGCCAGCCTGGGGTTTCCTAATTCACCCCTCCACTTT | CASLGFPNSPLHF
TRBD1 | TRBJ1-2 | TRBV27 | . | TGTGCCAGCAGTCCAGGGACAGGTTATGGCTACACCTTC | CASSPGTGYGYTF
. | TRBJ1-1 | TRBV6-1 | . | TGTGCCAGCTTCCCGGGCACTGAAGCTTTCTTT | CASFPGTEAFF
. | TRBJ1-3 | TRBV30 | . | TGTGCCTGTGACCTAAGCTCTGGAAACACCATATATTTT | CACDLSSGNTIYF
. | TRBJ2-7 | TRBV29-1 | . | TGCAGCGTCGGAGCCGGGGTCGAGCAGTACTTC | CSVGAGVEQYF
. | TRBJ2-7 | TRBV19 | once | TGTGCCAGTACCCCGGATGGATCTTCCTCCCGGTACGAGCAGTACTTC | CASTPDGSSSRYEQYF
. | TRBJ1-6 | TRBV9 | . | TGTGCCAGCAGCGCGGGGCGGGGGGGCCAGTCACCCCTCCACTTT | CASSAGRGGQSPLHF
. | TRBJ2-7 | TRBV18 | . | TGTGCCAGCTCACCATCTAACGAGCGGGACGAGCAGTACTTC | CASSPSNERDEQYF
. | TRBJ2-7 | TRBV28 | . | TGTGCCAGCAGTCCGGGACAACATCCCTACGAGCAGTACTTC | CASSPGQHPYEQYF
. | TRBJ2-3 | TRBV4-2 | . | TGTGCCAGCAGCCCCGAGGGAGTAGCGGCTAGCACAGATACGCAGTATTTT | CASSPEGVAASTDTQYF
TRBD1 | TRBJ1-6 | TRBV14 | . | TGTGCCAGCAGCCAAGATTCAGGGGGGTTCTATAATTCACCCCTCCACTTT | CASSQDSGGFYNSPLHF
TRBD1 | TRBJ1-2 | TRBV2 | . | TGTGCCAGCAGTGAGACAGGGGGCTATGGCTACACCTTC | CASSETGGYGYTF
TRBD2 | TRBJ2-5 | TRBV10-2 | . | TGCGCCAGCAGGGCGGGGGGCTTGGAGACCCAGTACTTC | CASRAGGLETQYF
. | TRBJ1-5 | TRBV2 | . | TGTGCCACCTCCGGGCTGGGCGATCAGCCCCAGCATTTT | CATSGLGDQPQHF
TRBD1 | TRBJ1-2 | TRBV7-3 | once | TGTGCCAGCAGCTCGGGACAGGGAGGGGGCTACACCTTC | CASSSGQGGGYTF
. | TRBJ2-5 | TRBV27 | . | TGTGCCAGCAGTTTAGGCGGGGGCGCGAGGGAGACCCAGTACTTC | CASSLGGGARETQYF
. | TRBJ1-2 | TRBV5-5 | . | TGTGCCAGCAGCTTGGTCGGTGGCTACACCTTC | CASSLVGGYTF
. | TRBJ2-5 | TRBV5-1 | . | TGCGCCAGCAGCTTGCTTCGTCGGGGGCAAGAGACCCAGTACTTC | CASSLLRRGQETQYF
TRBD2 | TRBJ2-7 | TRBV18 | . | TGTGCCAGCTCACCTGCTAGCGGGGGTGAATACGAGCAGTACTTC | CASSPASGGEYEQYF
. | TRBJ2-1 | TRBV5-6 | . | TGTGCCAGCAGCTTGGCGGGACTCCCGCTAGAGCAGTTCTTC | CASSLAGLPLEQFF
. | TRBJ1-2 | TRBV7-7 | . | TGTGCCAGCAGCTTAGCACCGGGCCCCTTTTGCTTCGGCTATGGCTACACCTTC | CASSLAPGPFCFGYGYTF
. | TRBJ2-7 | TRBV19 | . | TGTGCCAGTAGTATCGGTCGGGAGTTCGGCGAGCAGTACTTC | CASSIGREFGEQYF
. | TRBJ2-1 | TRBV7-2 | few | TGTGCCAGCAGCTTAGGACCTACGCGGGATGAGCAGTTCTTC | CASSLGPTRDEQFF
TRBD1 | TRBJ2-2 | TRBV4-2 | few | TGTGCCAGCAGCCAAAGGACAGGGGGACTTAGGGAGCTGTTTTTT | CASSQRTGGLRELFF
TRBD1 | TRBJ2-3 | TRBV9 | . | TGTGCCAGCAGCGTAGTCGAGGGGGCGAATACGCAGTATTTT | CASSVVEGANTQYF
TRBD1 | TRBJ2-7 | TRBV27 | . | TGTGCCAGCAGTTTGGGACAGTCCTACGAGCAGTACTTC | CASSLGQSYEQYF
. | TRBJ2-7 | TRBV19 | . | TGTGCCAGTAGTATTATGGCAGGGGAATACGAGCAGTACTTC | CASSIMAGEYEQYF
. | TRBJ1-5 | TRBV6-1 | . | TGTGCCAGCAGAGAAGAGCGGGGTGATCAGCCCCAGCATTTT | CASREERGDQPQHF
. | TRBJ2-5 | TRBV2 | . | TGTGCCGACGCAGGGCAGACCCAAGAGACCCAGTACTTC | CADAGQTQETQYF
. | TRBJ1-3 | TRBV27 | . | TGTGCCAGCAGTTTATTGCCCCCAGGGTTCGGAAACACCATATATTTT | CASSLLPPGFGNTIYF